The 14 T cell receptor beta chains below were found in one sample sequenced in a study of blood T cell repertoires in COVID-19. Measured with immunoSEQ multiplex PCR; TCRdb has only the in-frame clones, and not every one. The sample shows tens of thousands of clones, more than 80% of them seen only once. The source material was peripheral blood. Receptors were obtained from a man aged 50-59 years with active or convalescent COVID-19.

V is TRBV19 and J is TRBJ1-1; D may be TRBD1 (6 bases). V lost 7 bases, J lost 2 bases, and 14 bases lay in between. Germline lookup yields CDR1 LNHDA and CDR2 SQIVND (reference sequence). This CDR3 region has 14 residues. The DNA for the CDR3 is TGTGCCAGTAAGCTGGGACACACTAACACTGAAGCTTTCTTT. Its translation is CASKLGHTNTEAFF.

The chain uses TRBV9 and TRBJ1-6; D is undetermined. Germline values: CDR1 SGDLS, CDR2 YYNGEE. There are 15 residues in the CDR3. V was shortened by 0 bases and J by 5 bases, with 9 bases between the two germline ends. The CDR3 DNA reads as TGTGCCAGCAGCGTAGGTAGCCAGAATAATTCACCCCTCCACTTT. The encoded protein is CASSVGSQNNSPLHF.

The chain has TRBV5-5 and TRBJ1-2; tentative D call: TRBD1 (5 bases). This CDR3 is 16 amino acids long. V lost 5 bases, J lost 0 bases, and 17 bases lay in between. In germline, CDR1 is SGHKS, CDR2 YYEKEE (reference sequence). As DNA, the CDR3 is TGTGCCAGCAGTTACTCCGGGACTCCATCTAACTATGGCTACACCTTC. Amino acid sequence: CASSYSGTPSNYGYTF.

The chain couples TRBV7-2 to TRBJ2-1, with D perhaps TRBD2 (6 bases). CDR3 length: 15 amino acids. Germline CDR1 and CDR2: SGHTA and FQGNSA. The germline V and J ends were trimmed by 6 bases and 6 bases, with 18 bases remaining between them. Here the CDR3 DNA reads TGTGCCAGCAGTCTAGGAGGGGCTAGGGGCAATGAGCAGTTCTTC. Its translation: CASSLGGARGNEQFF.

The chain employs TRBV6-6 and TRBJ1-3, with a weak D call TRBD1 (5 bases). The CDR3 has 13 amino acids. Per germline, CDR1 MNHNY and CDR2 SVGAGI (reference sequence). With 7 bases removed from V and 1 base from J, the gap between germline ends came to 8 bases. CDR3 in amino acids: CASNNRSGNTIYF. CDR3 bases: TGTGCCAGCAACAACAGGTCTGGAAACACCATATATTTT.

The chain is built from TRBV19 and TRBJ1-2; 8 bases align to TRBD1. CDR3 length: 12 amino acids. V was clipped by 4 bases and J by 8 bases; unmatched bases: 3. The V gene's germline CDR1 is LNHDA and CDR2 SQIVND (reference sequence). For the CDR3, the DNA is TGTGCCAGTAGTAGCCGGGACAGGGGCTACACCTTC. It is translated as CASSSRDRGYTF.

The CDR3, as DNA: TGTGCCAGTAAATTTCCCATTCCGGGTCAAAATTCACCCCTCCACTTT. Encoded protein: CASKFPIPGQNSPLHF. This chain joins TRBV19 and TRBJ1-6; D not certain. The CDR3 runs 16 residues. Germline V gives CDR1 LNHDA, CDR2 SQIVND (reference sequence). Trimming shortened V by 7 bases and J by 7 bases, and 20 bases separated the two germline ends.

This CDR3 is CASIRQGNTEAFF. CDR3 nucleotide sequence: TGTGCCAGCATCCGACAGGGGAACACTGAAGCTTTCTTT. The rearrangement links TRBV12-3 or TRBV12-4 to TRBJ1-1; 7 bases are shared with TRBD1. The CDR3 consists of 13 residues. The V and J ends lost 7 bases and 1 base, in that order; junction bases with no gene match: 3.

This clone has only one observation. The chain joins TRBV7-2 to TRBJ2-1; TRBD2 matches at 8 bases. Trimming at V came to 0 bases and at J to 5 bases, leaving 6 bases not matched to a gene. Germline CDR1 and CDR2: SGHTA and FQGNSA. There are 16 residues in the CDR3. The DNA for the CDR3 is TGTGCCAGCAGCTTAGCGGGGAGCGGGGGAAACAATGAGCAGTTCTTC. Translation: CASSLAGSGGNNEQFF.

The chain couples TRBV4-1 to TRBJ1-3; weak D call: TRBD1 (6 bases). Trimming shortened V by 4 bases and J by 3 bases, and 16 bases separated the two germline ends. There are 16 residues in the CDR3. CDR1 is MGHRA, CDR2 YSYEKL, per germline. CDR3 sequence: CASSLEQGYLGNTIYF. CDR3 nucleotide sequence: TGCGCCAGCAGCCTAGAACAGGGTTATCTTGGAAACACCATATATTTT.

The sample holds one count of this clone. The chain has TRBV27 and TRBJ2-7, with D possibly matching TRBD1 (6 bases). The CDR3 extends over 14 amino acids. The V gene lost 3 bases and the J gene lost 2 bases, with 11 bases spanning the gap. Per germline, CDR1 MNHEY and CDR2 SMNVEV (reference sequence). DNA of the CDR3: TGTGCCAGCAGTTTTGCACGGGACACCTACGAGCAGTACTTC. This gives the protein CASSFARDTYEQYF.

The chain joins TRBV28 to TRBJ1-4; TRBD1 matches 7 bases. The germline CDR1 and CDR2 sequences are MDHEN and SYDVKM. CDR3 length: 13 amino acids. The CDR3, as DNA: TGTGCTGGGCAGGGACAGCTTGATGAAAAACTGTTTTTT. This sequence encodes CAGQGQLDEKLFF.

This chain connects TRBV30 to TRBJ2-1, with D perhaps TRBD2 (6 bases). The CDR3 has 13 residues. From germline, CDR1 is GTSNPN and CDR2 SVGIG (reference sequence). Trimming took 3 bases from V and 9 from J, leaving 15 bases between them. CDR3 bases: TGTGCCTGGAGAGCTACTAGCTTAACTGAGCAGTTCTTC. Its protein product is CAWRATSLTEQFF.

In this sample, this clone turned up once. The chain recombines TRBV6-6 with TRBJ1-3; weak D call: TRBD1 (5 bases). Trimming pared 6 bases from V and 0 bases from J, leaving 12 bases between. The CDR3 is made up of 15 amino acids. CDR1 MNHNY and CDR2 SVGAGI come from the germline V gene (reference sequence). The CDR3 reads CASRHDSASGNTIYF. CDR3 bases: TGTGCCAGCAGGCACGACAGCGCCTCTGGAAACACCATATATTTT.